The following is a T cell receptor (beta chain) sequence with its context. CDR1 and CDR2 (germline): MNHNS, SASEGT. The CDR3 extends over 16 amino acids. V dropped 3 bases and J dropped 3 bases, with 17 bases sitting between them. Described time point: newly diagnosed GD, antithyroid drugs for less than 3 months. After RNA was extracted from PBMCs, the TCR library was made from it. The sample comes from a study of regulatory T cells in long-lasting Graves disease. Library construction for TCR beta used iRepertoire HTBI primers and Arm-PCR of CDR3 regions. TCRdb called the multiplex PCR reads again in MiXCR, with one record for every CDR3 protein. The data hold approximately 460,000 distinct CDR3 sequences, with 15% to 20% observed a single time. This same sample was also part of a study on T cells in Graves' hyperthyroidism and ophthalmopathy. That study reports: The primer set for the first-round RT-PCR of the TCR CDR3 was HTBI. A model using 13 V-J features told ophthalmopathy apart from stable hyperthyroidism.

The receptor was isolated from a woman aged 25 to 39 with Graves disease. The starting material was peripheral blood mononuclear cells (PBMCs), obtained at new diagnosis, from a patient treated with antithyroid drugs. This rearrangement joins TRBV6-1 to TRBJ1-2; D is ambiguous. The CDR3, as DNA: TGTGCCAGCAGTGAGAGGGTCAGCTGGGCCGACTATGGCTACACCTTC. Translation gives CASSERVSWADYGYTF.